This T cell receptor beta chain was retrieved from a study of shared clonotypes between healthy human individuals. CDR1 SGHRS and CDR2 YFSETQ come from the germline V gene. This CDR3 is built from 14 residues. Between the trimmed V and J ends, which lost 0 bases and 5 bases, there was a span of 12 bases. This clone was recorded only once. What it recognizes is unknown. Study outcomes and limitations: Measured sharing among donors was expected to vary with sequencing depth. Larger estimated richness was generally recorded for naive subsets relative to memory subsets. Clonotypes shared by all four donors outscored non-shared clonotypes in generation probability.

Profiling relied on immunoSEQ multiplex PCR, and the TCRdb table lists in-frame clones only, not all of them. The table lists over a million clones, approximately 70% of them singletons, with approximately 1.5% in the top ten. Sequencing was performed on memory CD4+ T cells sorted from blood. Subset: CD45RA-negative fraction. The sequence derives from a man aged 18 to 29 in good health. The chain recombines TRBV5-1 with TRBJ2-7, with D possibly matching TRBD1 (8 bases). Here the CDR3 reads CASSLGQGRDEQYF. Written as DNA, the CDR3 is TGCGCCAGCAGCTTGGGACAGGGGAGGGACGAGCAGTACTTC.